These 21 T cell receptor beta chains were sequenced from one sample in a study of blood T cell repertoires in COVID-19. Repertoires were generated with immunoSEQ multiplex PCR, while TCRdb's copy carries only in-frame clones and drops some. Altogether about 120,000 clones are present, around 77% being singletons, with the ten largest covering approximately 8%. The sample comprised peripheral blood. These receptors originate from a human donor in a cohort sampled during active COVID-19.

In this sample, this clone turned up once. The V and J genes are TRBV4-1 and TRBJ2-7; D unresolved. From germline, CDR1 is MGHRA and CDR2 YSYEKL. This CDR3 has 15 amino acids. V was trimmed by 0 bases and J by 5 bases, leaving 14 bases between them. The CDR3 bases are TGCGCCAGCAGCCAAGAACAGAGACCTGTCCACGAGCAGTACTTC. Translated, it gives CASSQEQRPVHEQYF.

V gene TRBV6-5 combines with J gene TRBJ1-2, with 9 positions matching TRBD1. There are 13 residues in the CDR3. V was pared by 6 bases and J by 7 bases, with 6 bases of the junction left unmatched. In germline, CDR1 is MNHEY, CDR2 SVGAGI. The CDR3 sequence: CASRSGTGSGYTF. The DNA for the CDR3 is TGTGCCAGCAGATCCGGGACAGGGTCTGGCTACACCTTC.

In this sample, this clone turned up once. The chain uses TRBV28 and TRBJ1-5; 7 bases fit TRBD1. The V gene's germline CDR1 is MDHEN and CDR2 SYDVKM. Germline trimming cut 5 bases from V and 3 bases from J; bases unmatched to any gene: 7. The CDR3 consists of 15 residues. This CDR3 is CASSGIDRDNQPQHF. The CDR3 DNA reads as TGTGCCAGCAGTGGTATAGACAGGGACAATCAGCCCCAGCATTTT.

The rearrangement links TRBV4-1 to TRBJ2-7, with 12 positions matching TRBD1. The trim removed 4 bases at V and 5 bases at J, leaving 9 bases unmatched. The CDR3 is 16 amino acids. Germline CDR1 MGHRA, CDR2 YSYEKL. This CDR3 is CASSPTRDRGRHEQYF. CDR3 nucleotides: TGCGCCAGCAGCCCTACCCGGGACAGGGGGCGCCACGAGCAGTACTTC.

V gene TRBV30 combines with J gene TRBJ1-6; TRBD1 might be the D (6 bases). The V gene's germline CDR1 is GTSNPN and CDR2 SVGIG (reference sequence). This CDR3 is built from 15 residues. The ends were cut back, 0 bases at V and 7 bases at J, with 13 bases in the middle. The CDR3 nucleotides are TGTGCCTGGAGTGTAGTGGCAGGGGCAAATTCACCCCTCCACTTT. Amino acid sequence: CAWSVVAGANSPLHF.

This clone was seen a handful of times. The CDR3 protein is CASSSGQGEQYF. CDR3 coding DNA: TGTGCCAGCAGCTCGGGACAAGGCGAGCAGTACTTC. This rearrangement joins TRBV7-9 to TRBJ2-7; D is perhaps TRBD1 (6 bases). Germline V gene sequence: CDR1 SEHNR, CDR2 FQNEAQ (reference sequence). The CDR3 sequence is 12 residues long. With 4 bases removed from V and 6 bases from J, the gap between germline ends came to 10 bases.

The J gene is TRBJ1-5, the V gene TRBV5-5; tentatively, D is TRBD1 (5 bases). Germline assignment: CDR1 SGHKS and CDR2 YYEKEE (reference sequence). Deletions cut 2 bases from V and 4 bases from J, with 13 bases between. The CDR3 runs 15 residues. The CDR3 is CASSFEGLLNQPQHF. CDR3 nucleotides: TGTGCCAGCAGCTTCGAGGGACTCCTGAATCAGCCCCAGCATTTT.

The J gene is TRBJ1-2, the V gene TRBV7-9, with TRBD1 identical over 8 bases. The V gene's germline CDR1 is SEHNR and CDR2 FQNEAQ (reference sequence). This CDR3 is 16 amino acids long. V shed 5 bases, J shed 4 bases, and the junction held 12 bases outside the gene matches. The DNA for the CDR3 is TGTGCCAGCAGCATTTCGCCCGGGACAGGAACCTATGGCTACACCTTC. Its protein product is CASSISPGTGTYGYTF.

The chain couples TRBV28 to TRBJ1-4; 7 positions match TRBD1. The ends lost 5 bases at V and 5 bases at J; junction bases unmatched: 8. The CDR3 sequence is 15 residues long. Germline loops: CDR1 MDHEN, CDR2 SYDVKM. CDR3 amino acids: CASSAADRPNEKLFF. Written as DNA, the CDR3 is TGTGCCAGCAGTGCCGCGGACAGGCCGAATGAAAAACTGTTTTTT.

The rearrangement uses TRBV18 and TRBJ1-2; the D gene is possibly TRBD1 (6 bases). Germline loops: CDR1 KGHSH, CDR2 LQKENI. V lost 2 bases and J 5 bases, leaving 9 bases between the germline ends. This CDR3 is 13 amino acids long. DNA of the CDR3: TGTGCCAGCTCACCAAACAGGGAATATGGCTACACCTTC. This gives the protein CASSPNREYGYTF.

This clone has a handful of counts. The chain combines TRBV14 with TRBJ1-2; tentatively, D is TRBD1 (6 bases). This CDR3 spans 16 amino acids. Trimming shortened V by 4 bases and J by 5 bases, and 20 bases separated the two germline ends. Looked up from germline, CDR1 is SGHDN and CDR2 is FVKESK. The CDR3 spells CASSPTGGGLLYGYTF. As DNA, the CDR3 is TGTGCCAGCAGCCCCACCGGGGGGGGCCTCCTTTATGGCTACACCTTC.

The chain combines TRBV4-1 with TRBJ2-7, with D possibly matching TRBD2 (6 bases). The germline V gene has CDR1 MGHRA and CDR2 YSYEKL. The CDR3 has 15 amino acids. V was pared by 4 bases and J by 1 base, with 14 bases between. CDR3 nucleotide sequence: TGCGCCAGCAGCCCGTCGTACGGGGGATCCTACGAGCAGTACTTC. Encoded protein: CASSPSYGGSYEQYF.

The chain carries TRBV7-9 and TRBJ1-4, with TRBD1 identical over 11 bases. The CDR3 totals 14 residues. V trimming: 5 bases; J trimming: 6 bases; junction bases outside the gene matches: 2. CDR1 and CDR2 (germline): SEHNR, FQNEAQ (reference sequence). The CDR3 nucleotides read TGTGCCAGCAGCCCGGGACAGGGGGATGAAAAACTGTTTTTT. It specifies CASSPGQGDEKLFF.

The rearrangement uses TRBV7-9 and TRBJ1-3; 10 positions agree with TRBD1. CDR1 and CDR2 from the germline V gene are SEHNR and FQNEAQ (reference sequence). The CDR3 covers 16 residues. V dropped 5 bases and J dropped 4; count of bases not matched to a gene: 8. The CDR3 nucleotides are TGTGCCAGCAGCAACCCGACAGGGGGCGCGGGAAACACCATATATTTT. This sequence encodes CASSNPTGGAGNTIYF.

The chain joins TRBV6-5 to TRBJ1-2, with 7 bases lining up with TRBD1. CDR3 size: 14 residues. Germline trimming cut 0 bases from V and 6 bases from J; bases unmatched to any gene: 4. Germline V lookup: CDR1 MNHEY, CDR2 SVGAGI. The chain's CDR3 is CASSYSNRGDGYTF. In DNA form, the CDR3 reads TGTGCCAGCAGTTACTCGAACAGGGGCGATGGCTACACCTTC.

This chain connects TRBV4-1 to TRBJ2-5; possibly TRBD1 for D (5 bases). The V gene's germline CDR1 is MGHRA and CDR2 YSYEKL. The germline V and J ends were trimmed by 0 bases and 6 bases, with 8 bases remaining between them. This CDR3 comprises 13 residues. The CDR3 spells CASSQDGAQTQYF. The CDR3 DNA reads as TGCGCCAGCAGCCAAGATGGGGCTCAGACCCAGTACTTC.

The J gene is TRBJ1-1, the V gene TRBV6-6; the D gene is possibly TRBD1 (6 bases). From germline, CDR1 is MNHNY and CDR2 SVGAGI (reference sequence). The CDR3 loop spans 13 amino acids. Between the trimmed V and J ends, which lost 2 bases and 6 bases, there was a span of 10 bases. The CDR3 bases are TGTGCCAGCAGTTACCTGAACAGGGCTGAAGCTTTCTTT. Translating it yields CASSYLNRAEAFF.

The genes are TRBV7-9 and TRBJ2-7; 13 bases are a match to TRBD2. CDR3 length: 15 residues. CDR1 and CDR2 (germline): SEHNR, FQNEAQ (reference sequence). V trimming: 6 bases; J trimming: 2 bases; junction bases outside the gene matches: 4. CDR3 sequence (DNA): TGTGCCAGCAGACTAGCGGGAGGGCCAGCCTACGAGCAGTACTTC. Residues: CASRLAGGPAYEQYF.

This clone came up once. The chain carries TRBV4-1 and TRBJ2-6; D might be TRBD2 (5 bases). V dropped 2 bases and J dropped 6 bases, with 14 bases sitting between them. This CDR3 spans 16 amino acids. CDR1 and CDR2 from the germline V gene are MGHRA and YSYEKL. The CDR3 DNA follows: TGCGCCAGCAGCCAATCTGGAGGAACGGCGGCCAACGTCCTGACTTTC. It translates to CASSQSGGTAANVLTF.

The chain is built from TRBV5-4 and TRBJ2-1, with TRBD1 matching 7 bases. The CDR3 has 14 amino acids. The germline V gene has CDR1 SGHNT and CDR2 YYREEE (reference sequence). V lost 2 bases and J lost 6; bases outside the gene matches: 5. The CDR3 spells CASSLEGAANEQFF. For the CDR3, the DNA is TGTGCCAGCAGCTTAGAGGGGGCCGCCAATGAGCAGTTCTTC.

V gene TRBV27 combines with J gene TRBJ2-7, with 9 bases that match TRBD2. The CDR3 consists of 15 residues. V lost 4 bases to trimming and J lost 8 bases; unmatched junction nucleotides: 12. CDR1 and CDR2 from the germline V gene are MNHEY and SMNVEV (reference sequence). Here the CDR3 DNA reads TGTGCCAGCAGTTCATCCGGGACTAGCACCTCGCAGCAGTACTTC. It yields the protein CASSSSGTSTSQQYF.